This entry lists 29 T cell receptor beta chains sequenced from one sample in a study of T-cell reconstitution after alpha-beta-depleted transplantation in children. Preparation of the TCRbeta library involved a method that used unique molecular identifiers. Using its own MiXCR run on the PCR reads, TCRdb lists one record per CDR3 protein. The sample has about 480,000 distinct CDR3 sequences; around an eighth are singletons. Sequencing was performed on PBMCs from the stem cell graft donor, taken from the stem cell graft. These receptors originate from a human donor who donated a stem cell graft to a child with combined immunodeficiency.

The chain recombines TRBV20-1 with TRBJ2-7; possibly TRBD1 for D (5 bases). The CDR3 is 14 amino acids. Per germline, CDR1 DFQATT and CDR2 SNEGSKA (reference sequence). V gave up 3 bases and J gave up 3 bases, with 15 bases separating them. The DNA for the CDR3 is TGCAGTGCTAGGAGGCCGGGCAGGGACTACGAGCAGTACTTC. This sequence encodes CSARRPGRDYEQYF.

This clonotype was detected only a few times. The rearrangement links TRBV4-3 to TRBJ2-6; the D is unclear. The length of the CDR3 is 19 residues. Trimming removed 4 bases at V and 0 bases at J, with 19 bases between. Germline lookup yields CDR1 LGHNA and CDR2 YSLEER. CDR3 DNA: TGCGCCAGCAGCCCCTTCAGACAAGTACCGGACTCTGGGGCCAACGTCCTGACTTTC. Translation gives CASSPFRQVPDSGANVLTF.

The CDR3 sequence is CASSLATRFYTGELFF. The CDR3 region has the DNA TGCGCCAGCAGCTTGGCCACCAGATTTTACACCGGGGAGCTGTTTTTT. The rearrangement uses TRBV5-1 and TRBJ2-2; D gene unclear. Trimming cost V 0 bases and J 3 bases, with 12 bases left between them. The CDR3 contains 16 residues. Germline CDR1 is SGHRS and CDR2 is YFSETQ. Filled out from reference TRBV5-1 and TRBJ2-2, the complete variable domain reads KAGVTQTPRYLIKTRGQQVTLSCSPISGHRSVSWYQQTPGQGLQFLFEYFSETQRNKGNFPGRFSGRQFSNSRSEMNVSTLELGDSALYLCASSLATRFYTGELFFGEGSRLTVL.

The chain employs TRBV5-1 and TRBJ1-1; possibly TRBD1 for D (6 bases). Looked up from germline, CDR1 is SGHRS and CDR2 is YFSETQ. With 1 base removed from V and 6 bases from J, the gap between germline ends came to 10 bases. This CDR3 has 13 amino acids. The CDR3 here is CASSLRGQPEAFF. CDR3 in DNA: TGCGCCAGCAGCTTGAGAGGACAGCCTGAAGCTTTCTTT.

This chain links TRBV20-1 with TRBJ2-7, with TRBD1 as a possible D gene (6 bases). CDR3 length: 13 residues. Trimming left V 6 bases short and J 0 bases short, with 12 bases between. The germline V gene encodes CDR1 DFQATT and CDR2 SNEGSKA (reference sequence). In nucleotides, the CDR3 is TGCAGTGCACCGGGACACAGCTCCTACGAGCAGTACTTC. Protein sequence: CSAPGHSSYEQYF.

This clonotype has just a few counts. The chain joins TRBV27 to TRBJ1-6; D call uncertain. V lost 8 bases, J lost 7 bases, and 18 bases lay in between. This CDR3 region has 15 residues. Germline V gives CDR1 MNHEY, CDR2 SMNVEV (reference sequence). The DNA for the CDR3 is TGTGCCAGCTCGTTTAGGGCGGGAGGAAATTCACCCCTCCACTTT. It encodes CASSFRAGGNSPLHF.

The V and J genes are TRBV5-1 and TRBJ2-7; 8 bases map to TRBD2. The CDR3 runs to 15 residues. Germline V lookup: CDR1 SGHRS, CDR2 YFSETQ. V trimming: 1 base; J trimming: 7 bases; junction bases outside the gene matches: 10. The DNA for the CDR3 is TGCGCCAGCAGCTTGAGAGTAGCGGGAATTGGGGAGCAGTACTTC. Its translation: CASSLRVAGIGEQYF.

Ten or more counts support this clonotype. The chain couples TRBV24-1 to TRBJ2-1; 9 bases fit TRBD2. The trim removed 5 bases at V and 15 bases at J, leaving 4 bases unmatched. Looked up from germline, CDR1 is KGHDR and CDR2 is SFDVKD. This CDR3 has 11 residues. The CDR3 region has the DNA TGTGCCACCAGTGGGAGCGGGAGGCGGTTCTTC. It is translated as CATSGSGRRFF.

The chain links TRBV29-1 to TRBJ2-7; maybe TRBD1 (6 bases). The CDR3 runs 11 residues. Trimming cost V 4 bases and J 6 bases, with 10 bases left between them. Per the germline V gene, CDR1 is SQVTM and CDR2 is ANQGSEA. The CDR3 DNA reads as TGCAGCGTTGTTCGAGGGGGCGAGCAGTACTTC. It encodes CSVVRGGEQYF.

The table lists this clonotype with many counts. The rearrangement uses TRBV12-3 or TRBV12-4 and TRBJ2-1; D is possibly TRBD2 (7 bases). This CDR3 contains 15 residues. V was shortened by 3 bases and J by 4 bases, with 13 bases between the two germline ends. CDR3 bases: TGTGCCAGCAGTTTGCACGGGGGGCTGTACAATGAGCAGTTCTTC. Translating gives CASSLHGGLYNEQFF.

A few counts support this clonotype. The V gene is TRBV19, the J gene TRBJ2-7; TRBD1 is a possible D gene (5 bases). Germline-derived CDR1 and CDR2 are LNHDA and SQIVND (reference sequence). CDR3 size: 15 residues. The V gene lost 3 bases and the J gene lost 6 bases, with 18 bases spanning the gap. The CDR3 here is CASSMVQGAASEQYF. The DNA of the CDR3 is TGTGCCAGTAGTATGGTTCAAGGGGCCGCCAGCGAGCAGTACTTC.

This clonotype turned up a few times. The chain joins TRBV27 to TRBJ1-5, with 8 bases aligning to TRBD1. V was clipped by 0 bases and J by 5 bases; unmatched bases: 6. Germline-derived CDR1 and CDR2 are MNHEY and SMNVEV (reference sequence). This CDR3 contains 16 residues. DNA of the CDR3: TGTGCCAGCAGTTTATCGATCTCGGACAGGGATCAGCCCCAGCATTTT. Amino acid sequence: CASSLSISDRDQPQHF.

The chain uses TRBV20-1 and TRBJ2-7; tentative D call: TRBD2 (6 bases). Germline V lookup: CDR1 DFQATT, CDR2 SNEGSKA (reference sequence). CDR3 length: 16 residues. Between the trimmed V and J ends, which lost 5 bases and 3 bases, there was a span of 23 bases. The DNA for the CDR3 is TGCAGTGCTTCGGTCGGCTTGCGGGGAGAGGGCTACGAGCAGTACTTC. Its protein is CSASVGLRGEGYEQYF.

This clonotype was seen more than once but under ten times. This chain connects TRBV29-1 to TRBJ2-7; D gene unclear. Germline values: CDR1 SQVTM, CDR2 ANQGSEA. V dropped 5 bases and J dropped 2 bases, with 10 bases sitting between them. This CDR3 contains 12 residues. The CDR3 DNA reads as TGCAGCGTTAGCGCCCATGCCTACGAGCAGTACTTC. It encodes CSVSAHAYEQYF.

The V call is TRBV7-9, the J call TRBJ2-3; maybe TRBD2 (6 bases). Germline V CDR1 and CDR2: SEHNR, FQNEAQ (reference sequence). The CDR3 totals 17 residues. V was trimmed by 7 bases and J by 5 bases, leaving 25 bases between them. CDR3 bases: TGTGCCAGCAATCTCGTCGGGAGACTCTCCGAGGGAGATACGCAGTATTTT. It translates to CASNLVGRLSEGDTQYF. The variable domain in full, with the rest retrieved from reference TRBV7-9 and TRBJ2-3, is DTGVSQNPRHKITKRGQNVTFRCDPISEHNRLYWYRQTLGQGPEFLTYFQNEAQLEKSRLLSDRFSAERPKGSFSTLEIQRTEQGDSAMYLCASNLVGRLSEGDTQYFGPGTRLTVL.

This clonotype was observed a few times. The CDR3 protein is CASTRGPIREQYF. The CDR3 DNA reads TGTGCCAGCACGAGAGGGCCTATTAGAGAGCAGTACTTC. V usage is TRBV6-1 and J usage is TRBJ2-7; D is possibly TRBD2 (5 bases). Germline V gene data show CDR1 as MNHNS and CDR2 as SASEGT. The CDR3 extends over 13 amino acids. Trimming shortened V by 7 bases and J by 7 bases, and 17 bases separated the two germline ends.

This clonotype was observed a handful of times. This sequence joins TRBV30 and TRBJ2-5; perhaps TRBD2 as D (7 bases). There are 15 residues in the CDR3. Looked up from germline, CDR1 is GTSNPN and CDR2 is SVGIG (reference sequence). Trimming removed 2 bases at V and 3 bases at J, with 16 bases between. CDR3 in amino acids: CAWSLAGGPKETQYF. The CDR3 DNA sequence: TGTGCCTGGAGTCTCGCCGGGGGGCCCAAAGAGACCCAGTACTTC.

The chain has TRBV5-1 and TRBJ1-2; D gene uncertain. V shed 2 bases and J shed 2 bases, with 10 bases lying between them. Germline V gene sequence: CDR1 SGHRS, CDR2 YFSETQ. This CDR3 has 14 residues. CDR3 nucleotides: TGCGCCAGCAGCTTTAAGGGCAGCAACTATGGCTACACCTTC. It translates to CASSFKGSNYGYTF.

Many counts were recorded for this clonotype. The CDR3 DNA reads as TGTGCCAGCAGCATAACAGCAGGGTTCACAGATACGCAGTATTTT. Translation gives CASSITAGFTDTQYF. The chain joins TRBV9 to TRBJ2-3; tentatively, D is TRBD1 (5 bases). CDR3 length: 15 amino acids. V lost 4 bases and J 2 bases, leaving 14 bases between the germline ends. CDR1 SGDLS and CDR2 YYNGEE come from the germline V gene.

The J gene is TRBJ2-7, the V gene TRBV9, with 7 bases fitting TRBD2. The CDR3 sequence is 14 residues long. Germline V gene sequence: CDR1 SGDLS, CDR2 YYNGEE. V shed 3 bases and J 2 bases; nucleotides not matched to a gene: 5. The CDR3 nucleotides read TGTGCCAGCAGCGCCCGGGACTATCCCTACGAGCAGTACTTC. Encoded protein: CASSARDYPYEQYF.

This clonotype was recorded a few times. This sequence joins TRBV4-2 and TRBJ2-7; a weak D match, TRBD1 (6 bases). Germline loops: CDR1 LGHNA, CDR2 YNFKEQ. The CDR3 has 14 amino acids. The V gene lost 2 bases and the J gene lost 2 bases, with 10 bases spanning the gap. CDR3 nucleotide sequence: TGTGCCAGCAGCCAAAGGGGACATACCTACGAGCAGTACTTC. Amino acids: CASSQRGHTYEQYF.

CDR3 DNA sequence: TGTGCCAGCAGTTTTGGGGAGGCCCCAGATACGCAGTATTTT. It specifies CASSFGEAPDTQYF. The chain joins TRBV12-3 or TRBV12-4 to TRBJ2-3; maybe TRBD2 (6 bases). Trimming took off 3 bases at V and 4 bases at J, with 11 bases between the two ends. The CDR3 covers 14 residues.

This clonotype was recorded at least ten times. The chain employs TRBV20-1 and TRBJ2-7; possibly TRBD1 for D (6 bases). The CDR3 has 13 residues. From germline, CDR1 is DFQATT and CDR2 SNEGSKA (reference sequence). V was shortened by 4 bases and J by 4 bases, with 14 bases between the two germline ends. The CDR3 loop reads CSAKLQGRYEQYF. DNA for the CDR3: TGCAGTGCTAAATTACAGGGACGGTACGAGCAGTACTTC.

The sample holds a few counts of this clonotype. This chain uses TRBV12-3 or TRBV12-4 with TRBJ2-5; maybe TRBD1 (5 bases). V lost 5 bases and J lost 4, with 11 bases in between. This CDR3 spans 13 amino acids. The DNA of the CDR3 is TGTGCCAGCAGTGTCGACAGTCGAGAGACCCAGTACTTC. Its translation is CASSVDSRETQYF.

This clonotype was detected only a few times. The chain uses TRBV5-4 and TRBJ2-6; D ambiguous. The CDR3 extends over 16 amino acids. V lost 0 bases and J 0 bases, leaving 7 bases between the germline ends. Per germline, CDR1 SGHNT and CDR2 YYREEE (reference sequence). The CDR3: CASSLVRFSGANVLTF. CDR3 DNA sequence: TGTGCCAGCAGCTTGGTGCGATTCTCTGGGGCCAACGTCCTGACTTTC.

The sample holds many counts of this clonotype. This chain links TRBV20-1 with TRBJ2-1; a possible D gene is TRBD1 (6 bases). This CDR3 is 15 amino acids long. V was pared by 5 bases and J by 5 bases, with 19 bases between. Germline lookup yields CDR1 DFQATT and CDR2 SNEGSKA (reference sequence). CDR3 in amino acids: CSAYKDPGVDNEQFF. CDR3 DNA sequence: TGCAGTGCTTATAAGGACCCAGGGGTGGACAATGAGCAGTTCTTC.

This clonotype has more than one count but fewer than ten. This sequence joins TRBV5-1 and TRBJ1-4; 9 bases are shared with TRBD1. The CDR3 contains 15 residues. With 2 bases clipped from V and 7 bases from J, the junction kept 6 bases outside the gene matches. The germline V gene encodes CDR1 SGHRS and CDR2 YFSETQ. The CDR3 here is CASSFGTGRGEKLFF. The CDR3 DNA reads TGCGCCAGCAGCTTTGGGACAGGGCGGGGTGAAAAACTGTTTTTT. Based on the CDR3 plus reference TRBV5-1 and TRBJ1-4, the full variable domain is KAGVTQTPRYLIKTRGQQVTLSCSPISGHRSVSWYQQTPGQGLQFLFEYFSETQRNKGNFPGRFSGRQFSNSRSEMNVSTLELGDSALYLCASSFGTGRGEKLFFGSGTQLSVL.

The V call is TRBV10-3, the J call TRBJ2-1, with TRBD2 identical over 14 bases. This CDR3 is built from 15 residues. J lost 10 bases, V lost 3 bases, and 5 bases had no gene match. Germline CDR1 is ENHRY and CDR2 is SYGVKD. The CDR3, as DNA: TGTGCCATCAGTGAACCGGGACTAGCGGGAGACGAGCAGTTCTTC. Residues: CAISEPGLAGDEQFF.

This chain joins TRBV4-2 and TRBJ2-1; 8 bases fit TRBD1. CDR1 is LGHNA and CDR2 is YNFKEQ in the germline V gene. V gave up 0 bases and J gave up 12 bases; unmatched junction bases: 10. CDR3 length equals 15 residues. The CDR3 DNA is TGTGCCAGCAGCCAAGAAGGGACAGGCCCCGGGGGGCAGTTCTTC. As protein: CASSQEGTGPGGQFF.